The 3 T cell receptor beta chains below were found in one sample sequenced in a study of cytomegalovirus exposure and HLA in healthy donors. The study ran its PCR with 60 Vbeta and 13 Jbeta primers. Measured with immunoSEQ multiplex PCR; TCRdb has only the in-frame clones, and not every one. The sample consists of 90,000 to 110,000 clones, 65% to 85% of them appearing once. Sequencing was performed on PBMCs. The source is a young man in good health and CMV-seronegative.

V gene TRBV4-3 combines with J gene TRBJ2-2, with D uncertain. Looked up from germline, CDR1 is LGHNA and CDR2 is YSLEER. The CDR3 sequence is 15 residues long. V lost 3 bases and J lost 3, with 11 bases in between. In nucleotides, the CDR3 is TGCGCCAGCAGCCATACTAACGGTTACACCGGGGAGCTGTTTTTT. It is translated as CASSHTNGYTGELFF.

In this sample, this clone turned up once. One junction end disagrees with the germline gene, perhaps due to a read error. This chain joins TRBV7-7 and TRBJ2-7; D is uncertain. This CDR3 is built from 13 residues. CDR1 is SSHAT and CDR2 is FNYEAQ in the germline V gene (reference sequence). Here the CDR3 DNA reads TGTGCTAGCAGCTTAGAATTCACCTACGAGCAGTACTTC. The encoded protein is CASSLEFTYEQYF.

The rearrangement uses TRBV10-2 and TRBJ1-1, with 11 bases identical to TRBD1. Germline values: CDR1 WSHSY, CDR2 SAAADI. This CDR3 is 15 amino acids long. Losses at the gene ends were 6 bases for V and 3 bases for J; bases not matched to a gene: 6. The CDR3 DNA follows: TGCGCCAGCAGCGGACAGGGGGCGGAGGACACTGAAGCTTTCTTT. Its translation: CASSGQGAEDTEAFF.